This record concerns one T cell receptor beta chain sequence. The record originates from a study of blood T cell repertoires in COVID-19. V was clipped by 2 bases and J by 5 bases, with 10 bases between them. Germline assignment: CDR1 SGHTA and CDR2 FQGNSA. The CDR3 runs 14 residues. Original data processing: Amplified reference gene primers provided the basis for estimating nucleated cell counts. TCRdb keeps only in-frame clones here, not all; method: immunoSEQ multiplex PCR. V and J calls and clone size are copied from that table; D and trimming were computed from the DNA. Of around 200,000 clones in the sample, roughly 85% are singletons; the top ten hold more than 3.5%. Cohorts were assigned according to the clinical history that participants reported.

The genes are TRBV7-2 and TRBJ1-5, with D unresolved. This sequence originates from a woman aged 35 to 49 with acute COVID-19. Sequenced sample: PBMCs or T cells enriched from blood (not recorded which). The CDR3 region is CASSLRRDDQPQHF. The CDR3 DNA follows: TGTGCCAGCAGCTTACGCCGGGATGATCAGCCCCAGCATTTT.